This T cell receptor beta chain comes out of a study of blood T cell repertoires in COVID-19. Across the study: There were acute and convalescent COVID-19 samples, and they came from the United States, Italy and Spain. From T cells, B-cell-depleted T cells, or PBMCs came the material, which was cDNA or gDNA.

Original processing notes: Researchers report that nucleated cell counts were estimated from reference gene primer amplification. Assay used: immunoSEQ multiplex PCR; TCRdb lists only in-frame clones, some missing. From that table come the V and J calls and clone size; the DNA was used to work out D and trimming. Among around 95,000 clones listed, 90% were seen once. The germline V gene encodes CDR1 SQVTM and CDR2 ANQGSEA. The CDR3 extends over 14 amino acids. J gave up 9 bases and V 5 bases, and 12 bases lay outside the gene matches. The rearrangement links TRBV29-1 to TRBJ2-3; 9 bases are shared with TRBD1. Sequenced: peripheral blood. This clonotype originated in a man over 45 with acute or convalescent COVID-19. CDR3 loop: CSVSGGTGYGTQYF. CDR3 nucleotides: TGCAGCGTTTCGGGCGGGACAGGGTATGGGACGCAGTATTTT.